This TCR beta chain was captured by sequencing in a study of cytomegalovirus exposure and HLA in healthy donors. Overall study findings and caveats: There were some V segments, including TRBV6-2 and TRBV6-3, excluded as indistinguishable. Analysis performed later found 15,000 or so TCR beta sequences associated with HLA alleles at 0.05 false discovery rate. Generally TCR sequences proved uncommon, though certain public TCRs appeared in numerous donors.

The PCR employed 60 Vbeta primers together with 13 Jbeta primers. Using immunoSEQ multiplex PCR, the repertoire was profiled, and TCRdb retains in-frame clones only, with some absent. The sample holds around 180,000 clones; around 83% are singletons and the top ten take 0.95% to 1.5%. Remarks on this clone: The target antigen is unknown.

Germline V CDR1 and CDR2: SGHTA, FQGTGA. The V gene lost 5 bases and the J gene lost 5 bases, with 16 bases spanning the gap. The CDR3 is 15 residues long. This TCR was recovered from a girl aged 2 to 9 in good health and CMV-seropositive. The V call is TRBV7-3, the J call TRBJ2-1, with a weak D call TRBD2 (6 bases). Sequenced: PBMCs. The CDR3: CASSALAVANNEQFF. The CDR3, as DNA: TGTGCCAGCAGCGCTTTAGCGGTCGCTAACAATGAGCAGTTCTTC.